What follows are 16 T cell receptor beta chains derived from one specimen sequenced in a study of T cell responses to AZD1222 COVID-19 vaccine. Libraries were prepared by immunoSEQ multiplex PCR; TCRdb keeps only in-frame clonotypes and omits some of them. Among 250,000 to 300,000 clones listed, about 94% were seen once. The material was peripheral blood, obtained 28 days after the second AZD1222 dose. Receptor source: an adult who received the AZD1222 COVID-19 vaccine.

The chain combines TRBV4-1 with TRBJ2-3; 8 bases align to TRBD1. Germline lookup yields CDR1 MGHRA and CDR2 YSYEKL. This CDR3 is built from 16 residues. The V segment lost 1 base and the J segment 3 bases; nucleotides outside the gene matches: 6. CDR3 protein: CASSQVGDRGTDTQYF. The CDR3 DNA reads TGCGCCAGCAGCCAAGTGGGCGACAGGGGAACAGATACGCAGTATTTT.

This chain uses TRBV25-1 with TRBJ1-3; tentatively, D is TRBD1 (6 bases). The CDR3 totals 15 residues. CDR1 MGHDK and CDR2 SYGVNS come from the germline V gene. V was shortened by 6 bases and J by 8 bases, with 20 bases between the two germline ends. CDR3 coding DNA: TGTGCCAGCAGCGCGGGCCCGCAAAGGGGGTACACCATATATTTT. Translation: CASSAGPQRGYTIYF.

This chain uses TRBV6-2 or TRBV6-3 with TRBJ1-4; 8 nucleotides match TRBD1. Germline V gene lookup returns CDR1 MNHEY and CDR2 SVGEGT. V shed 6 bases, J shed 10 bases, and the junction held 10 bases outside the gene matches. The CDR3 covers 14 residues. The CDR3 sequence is CASSTDRALGKLFF. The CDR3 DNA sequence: TGTGCCAGCAGCACGGACAGGGCCCTTGGAAAACTGTTTTTT.

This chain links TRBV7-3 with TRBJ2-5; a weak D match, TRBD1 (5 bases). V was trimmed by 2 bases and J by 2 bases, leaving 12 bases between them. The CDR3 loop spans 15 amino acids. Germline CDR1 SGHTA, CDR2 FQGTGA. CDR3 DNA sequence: TGTGCCAGCAGCTTAGGGTTGGGGCCTCAAGAGACCCAGTACTTC. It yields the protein CASSLGLGPQETQYF.

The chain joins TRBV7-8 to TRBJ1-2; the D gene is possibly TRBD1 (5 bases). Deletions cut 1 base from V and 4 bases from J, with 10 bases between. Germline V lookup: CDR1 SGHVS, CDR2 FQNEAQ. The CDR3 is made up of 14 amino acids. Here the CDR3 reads CASSLDGTVYGYTF. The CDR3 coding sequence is TGTGCCAGCAGCTTAGACGGGACGGTCTATGGCTACACCTTC.

The CDR3 region is CASSLRGYGELFF. CDR3 nucleotides: TGTGCCAGCAGCTTACGCGGGTACGGGGAGCTGTTTTTT. The V and J genes are TRBV13 and TRBJ2-2; a possible D gene is TRBD2 (5 bases). This CDR3 is 13 amino acids long. Germline V lookup: CDR1 PRHDT, CDR2 FYEKMQ (reference sequence). With 2 bases removed from V and 7 bases from J, the gap between germline ends came to 8 bases.

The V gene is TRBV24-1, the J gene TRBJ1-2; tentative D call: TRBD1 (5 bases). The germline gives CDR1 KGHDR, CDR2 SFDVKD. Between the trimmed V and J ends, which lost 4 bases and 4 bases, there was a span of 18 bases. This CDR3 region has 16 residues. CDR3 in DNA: TGTGCCACCAGTGACCCCGGACAACCGGAAGGCTATGGCTACACCTTC. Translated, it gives CATSDPGQPEGYGYTF.

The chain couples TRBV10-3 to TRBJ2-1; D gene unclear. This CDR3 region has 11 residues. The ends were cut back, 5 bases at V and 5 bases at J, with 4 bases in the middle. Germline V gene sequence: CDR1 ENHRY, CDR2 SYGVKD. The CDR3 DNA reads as TGTGCCATCAGTTCAGACAATGAGCAGTTCTTC. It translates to CAISSDNEQFF.

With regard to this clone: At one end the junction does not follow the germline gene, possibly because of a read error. CDR3 coding DNA: TGTGCCAGCAGTCACTCTCCTAGCGGGATGACCTACGAGCAGTACTTC. It specifies CASSHSPSGMTYEQYF. This sequence joins TRBV6-5 and TRBJ2-7; 9 nucleotides align to TRBD2. The CDR3 extends over 16 amino acids. The germline gives CDR1 MNHEY, CDR2 SVGAGI.

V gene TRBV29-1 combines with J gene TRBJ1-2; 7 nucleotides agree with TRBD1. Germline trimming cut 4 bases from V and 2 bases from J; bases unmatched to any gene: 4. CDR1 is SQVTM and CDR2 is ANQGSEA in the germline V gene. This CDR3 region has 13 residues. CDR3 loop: CSVVGQLNYGYTF. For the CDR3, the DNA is TGCAGCGTTGTGGGACAGTTAAACTATGGCTACACCTTC.

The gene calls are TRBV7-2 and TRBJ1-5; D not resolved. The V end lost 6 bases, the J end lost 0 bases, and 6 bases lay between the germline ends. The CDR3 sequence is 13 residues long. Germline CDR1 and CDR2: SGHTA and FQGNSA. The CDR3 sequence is CASRQDSNQPQHF. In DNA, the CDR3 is TGTGCCAGCAGACAAGATAGCAATCAGCCCCAGCATTTT.

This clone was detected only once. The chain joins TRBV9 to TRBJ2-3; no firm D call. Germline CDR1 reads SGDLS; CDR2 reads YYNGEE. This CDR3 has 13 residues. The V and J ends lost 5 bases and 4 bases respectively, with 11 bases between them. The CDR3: CASRWGRADTQYF. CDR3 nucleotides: TGTGCCAGCAGGTGGGGAAGGGCAGATACGCAGTATTTT.

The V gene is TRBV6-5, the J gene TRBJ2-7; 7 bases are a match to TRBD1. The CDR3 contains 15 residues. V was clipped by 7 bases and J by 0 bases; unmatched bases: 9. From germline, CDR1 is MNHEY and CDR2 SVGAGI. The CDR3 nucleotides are TGTGCCAGCACGGCTAGGGGGCGGAGCTCCTACGAGCAGTACTTC. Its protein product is CASTARGRSSYEQYF.

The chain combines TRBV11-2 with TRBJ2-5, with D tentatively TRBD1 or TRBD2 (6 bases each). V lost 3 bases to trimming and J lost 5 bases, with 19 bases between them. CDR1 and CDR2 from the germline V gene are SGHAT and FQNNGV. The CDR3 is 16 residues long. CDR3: CASSFGYGGNGETQYF. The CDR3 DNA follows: TGTGCCAGCAGCTTTGGGTACGGGGGCAACGGGGAGACCCAGTACTTC.

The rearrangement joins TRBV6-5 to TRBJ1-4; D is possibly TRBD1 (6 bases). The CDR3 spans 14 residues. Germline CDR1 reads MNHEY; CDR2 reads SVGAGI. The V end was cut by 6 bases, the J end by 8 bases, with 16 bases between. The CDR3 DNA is TGTGCCAGCAGCCCCCAACAGGGTGTAGAAAAACTGTTTTTT. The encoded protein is CASSPQQGVEKLFF.

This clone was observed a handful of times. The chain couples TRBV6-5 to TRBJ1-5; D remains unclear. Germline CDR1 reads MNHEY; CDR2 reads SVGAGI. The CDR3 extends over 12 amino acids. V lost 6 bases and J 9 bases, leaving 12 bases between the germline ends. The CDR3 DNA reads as TGTGCCAGCAGGAAGACCGCCGGGCCCCAGCATTTT. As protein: CASRKTAGPQHF.